The 24 T cell receptor beta chains below all came from one sample that was sequenced in a study of T-cell reconstitution after alpha-beta-depleted transplantation in children. For TCRbeta, the library was prepared with unique molecular identifiers. TCRdb reprocessed the PCR reads with MiXCR, giving one entry per CDR3 protein. The sample carries more than 200,000 distinct CDR3 sequences, roughly 8.3% recorded once. The sample in question was PBMCs, mostly from graft donor cells, obtained 360 days after TCRalphabeta/CD19-depleted stem cell transplant. The receptors shown here come from a male patient between 2 and 10 years old who had a stem cell transplant for acute myeloid leukemia, so the T cells may come from the graft donor.

This clonotype appeared many times. The chain links TRBV27 to TRBJ2-7; no clear D. CDR3 length: 13 residues. V lost 1 base to trimming and J lost 3 bases, with 7 bases between them. Per the germline V gene, CDR1 is MNHEY and CDR2 is SMNVEV (reference sequence). The CDR3 DNA reads TGTGCCAGCAGTTTATTTGGGGACTACGAGCAGTACTTC. The encoded protein is CASSLFGDYEQYF.

The table lists this clonotype with a few counts. The rearrangement links TRBV12-3 or TRBV12-4 to TRBJ2-1; D is perhaps TRBD1 or TRBD2 (5 bases each). The V and J ends lost 4 bases and 3 bases respectively, with 10 bases between them. This CDR3 comprises 14 residues. DNA for the CDR3: TGTGCCAGCAGTTGGGGGAGTAGCTACAATGAGCAGTTCTTC. It is translated as CASSWGSSYNEQFF.

This clonotype was counted between two and nine times. J is TRBJ1-1 and V is TRBV12-3 or TRBV12-4; 8 nucleotides align to TRBD1. This CDR3 contains 14 residues. V was pared by 6 bases and J by 0 bases, with 3 bases of the junction left unmatched. CDR3 coding DNA: TGTGCCAGCAGGGGGACAGGTTTGAACACTGAAGCTTTCTTT. Its protein is CASRGTGLNTEAFF.

This clonotype was picked up a small number of times. The chain joins TRBV15 to TRBJ2-5; D possibly corresponds to TRBD1 (6 bases). V was cut by 8 bases and J by 0 bases, with 7 bases left in between. Germline-derived CDR1 and CDR2 are LNHNV and YYDKDF (reference sequence). The CDR3 is made up of 12 amino acids. The CDR3 is CATGDNQETQYF. The CDR3 bases are TGTGCCACCGGGGACAACCAAGAGACCCAGTACTTC.

This clonotype has at least ten counts. The chain couples TRBV6-4 to TRBJ1-6; D is possibly TRBD1 (6 bases). CDR1 is MRHNA and CDR2 is SNTAGT in the germline V gene. This CDR3 is built from 14 residues. V was trimmed by 2 bases and J by 9 bases, leaving 11 bases between them. CDR3 coding DNA: TGTGCCAGCAGTGACGGTGTCAGGGGTTCACCCCTCCACTTT. Amino acid sequence: CASSDGVRGSPLHF.

This clonotype was detected many times. The chain recombines TRBV12-3 or TRBV12-4 with TRBJ2-3; TRBD2 agrees at 8 bases. The CDR3 is 15 amino acids. The J segment lost 6 bases and the V segment lost 3 bases, leaving 8 bases of the junction unmatched. CDR3 DNA sequence: TGTGCCAGCAGTTTTCCCCACGGGGGGGCGGATACGCAGTATTTT. Its protein is CASSFPHGGADTQYF.

This clonotype turned up a few times. This chain links TRBV6-1 with TRBJ2-1, with TRBD2 matching over 9 bases. Germline trimming cut 5 bases from V and 8 bases from J; bases unmatched to any gene: 10. CDR1 is MNHNS and CDR2 is SASEGT in the germline V gene. The CDR3 runs 15 residues. DNA for the CDR3: TGTGCCAGCAGTCTTAGCGGGAGACGGGGGGATGAGCAGTTCTTC. This codes for CASSLSGRRGDEQFF.

V gene TRBV5-5 combines with J gene TRBJ1-6; 7 bases align to TRBD1. The V segment lost 2 bases and the J segment 7 bases; nucleotides outside the gene matches: 6. This CDR3 spans 15 amino acids. Looked up from germline, CDR1 is SGHKS and CDR2 is YYEKEE (reference sequence). The CDR3 region has the DNA TGTGCCAGCAGCTTTGACAGGGAGAGGAATTCACCCCTCCACTTT. This translates into CASSFDRERNSPLHF.

This clonotype occurred many times. This chain links TRBV20-1 with TRBJ2-7; 9 bases match TRBD2. Trimming removed 1 base from V and 6 bases from J; junction bases left unmatched: 7. The CDR3 consists of 14 residues. Germline V gene sequence: CDR1 DFQATT, CDR2 SNEGSKA (reference sequence). The CDR3 sequence: CSARVSGRISEQYF. For the CDR3, the DNA is TGCAGTGCTAGAGTTAGCGGGAGAATCTCCGAGCAGTACTTC.

The J gene is TRBJ2-7, the V gene TRBV2; 9 nucleotides agree with TRBD1. This CDR3 region has 13 residues. The V gene end was trimmed by 9 bases and the J gene end by 2 bases; junction bases not matched to a gene: 5. Germline lookup yields CDR1 SNHLY and CDR2 FYNNEI. The CDR3 DNA is TGTGCCAGTGGGACAGGGATGGCCTACGAGCAGTACTTC. Its translation is CASGTGMAYEQYF.

This clonotype occurred a few times. The chain couples TRBV5-1 to TRBJ1-1, with D possibly TRBD1 on 5 matching bases. CDR1 and CDR2 from the germline V gene are SGHRS and YFSETQ. Trimming removed 7 bases from V and 3 bases from J, with 16 bases in between. This CDR3 has 14 amino acids. CDR3 nucleotide sequence: TGCGCCAGCCGCCAACAGGACGCTGACACTGAAGCTTTCTTT. It is translated as CASRQQDADTEAFF.

This clonotype was counted ten times or more. The rearrangement joins TRBV2 to TRBJ2-5, with D hard to call. Per germline, CDR1 SNHLY and CDR2 FYNNEI. This CDR3 is built from 10 residues. Trimming took 4 bases from V and 4 from J, leaving 1 base between them. CDR3 residues: CASSVETQYF. The CDR3 bases are TGTGCCAGCAGTGTAGAGACCCAGTACTTC. The variable domain in full, completed from reference TRBV2 and TRBJ2-5, reads EPEVTQTPSHQVTQMGQEVILRCVPISNHLYFYWYRQILGQKVEFLVSFYNNEISEKSEIFDDQFSVERPDGSNFTLKIRSTKLEDSAMYFCASSVETQYFGPGTRLLVL.

This clonotype was seen a handful of times. The rearrangement joins TRBV7-2 to TRBJ1-2, with no clear D. CDR1 is SGHTA, CDR2 FQGNSA, per germline. Trimming removed 1 base from V and 6 bases from J, with 12 bases in between. The CDR3 contains 14 residues. CDR3 nucleotides: TGTGCCAGCAGCTTAGTGACGGGTTTGGATGGCTACACCTTC. It specifies CASSLVTGLDGYTF. Complete variable domain (other parts from reference TRBV7-2 and TRBJ1-2): GAGVSQSPSNKVTEKGKDVELRCDPISGHTALYWYRQSLGQGLEFLIYFQGNSAPDKSGLPSDRFSAERTGGSVSTLTIQRTQQEDSAVYLCASSLVTGLDGYTFGSGTRLTVV.

This clonotype was found many times. CDR3 bases: TGTGCCAGCAGCCAAGTGGGCACCGGGGAGCTGTTTTTT. It translates to CASSQVGTGELFF. V usage is TRBV3-1 and J usage is TRBJ2-2; D unclear. The CDR3 is 13 residues long. V was cut by 1 base and J by 4 bases, with 4 bases left in between. The germline gives CDR1 LGHDT, CDR2 YNNKEL (reference sequence). The full variable domain, rest sourced from reference TRBV3-1 and TRBJ2-2, is DTAVSQTPKYLVTQMGNDKSIKCEQNLGHDTMYWYKQDSKKFLKIMFSYNNKELIINETVPNRFSPKSPDKAHLNLHINSLELGDSAVYFCASSQVGTGELFFGEGSRLTVL.

This clonotype has more than one count but fewer than ten. This rearrangement joins TRBV12-3 or TRBV12-4 to TRBJ1-1; tentative D call: TRBD1 (6 bases). There are 14 residues in the CDR3. Deletions cut 7 bases from V and 5 bases from J, with 17 bases between. CDR3 coding DNA: TGTGCCAGCAACCTGCAGGGGCTCGGAACTGAAGCTTTCTTT. It translates to CASNLQGLGTEAFF.

This clonotype showed up many times. For the CDR3, the DNA is TGTGCCAGCAGCTTCTTAGCAGATACGCAGTATTTT. Its protein product is CASSFLADTQYF. The V and J genes are TRBV7-2 and TRBJ2-3; D gene ambiguous. The germline gives CDR1 SGHTA, CDR2 FQGNSA. The germline V and J ends were trimmed by 3 bases and 4 bases, with 5 bases remaining between them. The CDR3 covers 12 residues.

This clonotype was counted many times. This sequence joins TRBV2 and TRBJ2-7; 9 bases agree with TRBD2. Per germline, CDR1 SNHLY and CDR2 FYNNEI. Trimming removed 3 bases from V and 6 bases from J; junction bases left unmatched: 0. CDR3 length: 12 residues. The CDR3 here is CASSEREGEQYF. As DNA, the CDR3 is TGTGCCAGCAGTGAGCGGGAGGGCGAGCAGTACTTC.

The table lists this clonotype with many counts. The V gene is TRBV12-5, the J gene TRBJ2-5; D is unresolved. Germline lookup yields CDR1 LGHNT and CDR2 FRNRAP. The CDR3 length is 13 residues. The germline V and J ends were trimmed by 0 bases and 5 bases, with 7 bases remaining between them. CDR3 bases: TGTGCTAGTGGTTTGGTACCCGGGGAGACCCAGTACTTC. It is translated as CASGLVPGETQYF. The entire variable domain, with the rest obtained from reference TRBV12-5 and TRBJ2-5, is as follows: DARVTQTPRHKVTEMGQEVTMRCQPILGHNTVFWYRQTMMQGLELLAYFRNRAPLDDSGMPKDRFSAEMPDATLATLKIQPSEPRDSAVYFCASGLVPGETQYFGPGTRLLVL.

This clonotype was seen repeatedly, ten times or more. The genes are TRBV11-1 and TRBJ2-1, with D possibly matching TRBD2 (5 bases). V lost 3 bases and J 4 bases, leaving 22 bases between the germline ends. From germline, CDR1 is SGHAT and CDR2 FQDESV (reference sequence). The CDR3 is made up of 18 amino acids. The CDR3 loop is CASSFEPGRRTVYNEQFF. The CDR3 DNA reads as TGTGCCAGCAGCTTTGAGCCTGGTCGTCGGACTGTTTACAATGAGCAGTTCTTC.

To note about this clonotype: One end of the junction varies from germline; a read error may be responsible. The genes are TRBV20-1 and TRBJ2-2; D is unclear. The germline V gene encodes CDR1 DFQATT and CDR2 SNEGSKA (reference sequence). This CDR3 has 17 residues. CDR3 in DNA: TGCTGTGCCCAAAGCCCCACGGGCCCTCACAGAGGCGGGGAGCTGTTTTTT. This translates into CCAQSPTGPHRGGELFF.

Only a few counts were recorded for this clonotype. The CDR3 here is CSAPDFSSYNEQFF. CDR3 sequence (DNA): TGCAGTGCTCCGGACTTCAGCTCCTACAATGAGCAGTTCTTC. This chain connects TRBV20-1 to TRBJ2-1; TRBD2 might be the D (5 bases). Germline CDR1 is DFQATT and CDR2 is SNEGSKA (reference sequence). The V gene lost 5 bases and the J gene lost 0 bases, with 11 bases spanning the gap. The CDR3 has 14 residues.

This chain uses TRBV18 with TRBJ2-5; D is uncertain. V gave up 5 bases and J gave up 4 bases, with 8 bases separating them. The CDR3 contains 12 residues. CDR1 is KGHSH and CDR2 is LQKENI in the germline V gene. DNA for the CDR3: TGTGCCAGCTCATTCACTCGAGAGACCCAGTACTTC. It codes for CASSFTRETQYF.

This chain links TRBV2 with TRBJ2-7; a possible D gene is TRBD2 (5 bases). Per germline, CDR1 SNHLY and CDR2 FYNNEI. The CDR3 is made up of 11 amino acids. V was shortened by 11 bases and J by 0 bases, with 8 bases between the two germline ends. CDR3 amino acids: CACRGSYEQYF. The CDR3 nucleotides read TGTGCCTGCCGGGGCTCCTACGAGCAGTACTTC.

The chain combines TRBV28 with TRBJ2-2, with D possibly being TRBD2 (6 bases). Between the trimmed V and J ends, which lost 6 bases and 0 bases, there was a span of 11 bases. From germline, CDR1 is MDHEN and CDR2 SYDVKM. The CDR3 consists of 15 residues. The chain's CDR3 is CASRKGLTNTGELFF. The CDR3 nucleotides read TGTGCCAGCAGGAAGGGACTTACGAACACCGGGGAGCTGTTTTTT.